The 24 T cell receptor beta chains below come from one sample, sequenced in a study of blood T cell repertoires in COVID-19. Produced via immunoSEQ multiplex PCR; TCRdb's table is partial and in-frame only. The table has under 95,000 clones, 80% to 90% seen once; the top ten hold around a sixth. Sequencing was performed on peripheral blood. The receptors derive from an elderly man in a cohort sampled during active COVID-19.

The chain recombines TRBV4-1 with TRBJ1-5, with TRBD1 identical over 9 bases. Trimming at V came to 5 bases and at J to 7 bases, leaving 6 bases not matched to a gene. The CDR3 is 14 amino acids. The germline V gene encodes CDR1 MGHRA and CDR2 YSYEKL. CDR3 residues: CASSWGQGGQPQHF. CDR3 nucleotide sequence: TGCGCCAGCAGCTGGGGACAGGGAGGACAGCCCCAGCATTTT.

This chain links TRBV5-4 with TRBJ2-3; D may be TRBD1 (6 bases). The CDR3 extends over 16 amino acids. The germline V gene has CDR1 SGHNT and CDR2 YYREEE (reference sequence). V was clipped by 4 bases and J by 8 bases, with 23 bases between them. CDR3 nucleotides: TGTGCCAGCAGCCTCAAAACAGGGTACGTGGAAGGTACGCAGTATTTT. It translates to CASSLKTGYVEGTQYF.

The CDR3, as DNA: TGTGCCAGCAGCCTGCAGGGCTCGTCGAACACTGAAGCTTTCTTT. This gives the protein CASSLQGSSNTEAFF. The J gene is TRBJ1-1, the V gene TRBV11-2, with D perhaps TRBD1 (5 bases). The CDR3 contains 15 residues. V shed 5 bases and J shed 1 base, with 14 bases lying between them. The germline gives CDR1 SGHAT, CDR2 FQNNGV.

This clone was found once. V and J are TRBV4-3 and TRBJ2-2, with 8 bases that match TRBD1. The CDR3 consists of 15 residues. From germline, CDR1 is LGHNA and CDR2 YSLEER. The trim removed 6 bases at V and 2 bases at J, leaving 5 bases unmatched. The CDR3 here is CASSDRGLNTGELFF. In DNA, the CDR3 is TGCGCCAGCAGTGACAGGGGCCTTAACACCGGGGAGCTGTTTTTT.

CDR3 sequence: CASSLFTGDPEQYF. CDR3 DNA sequence: TGTGCCAGCAGCTTGTTCACAGGCGATCCCGAGCAGTACTTC. J is TRBJ2-7 and V is TRBV5-6, with D possibly matching TRBD1 (5 bases). Trimming pared 1 base from V and 6 bases from J, leaving 14 bases between. This CDR3 has 14 residues. Germline V CDR1 and CDR2: SGHDT, YYEEEE. Based on the CDR3 plus reference TRBV5-6 and TRBJ2-7, the full variable domain is DAGVTQSPTHLIKTRGQQVTLRCSPKSGHDTVSWYQQALGQGPQFIFQYYEEEERQRGNFPDRFSGHQFPNYSSELNVNALLLGDSALYLCASSLFTGDPEQYFGPGTRLTVT.

This rearrangement joins TRBV10-2 to TRBJ2-7, with TRBD2 identical over 16 bases. The CDR3 extends over 15 amino acids. The germline V gene has CDR1 WSHSY and CDR2 SAAADI. J gave up 6 bases and V 6 bases, and 5 bases lay outside the gene matches. The CDR3 nucleotides are TGCGCCAGCAGCCGGGGACTAGCGGGGGGGGTCGAGCAGTACTTC. Translated: CASSRGLAGGVEQYF.

This chain's CDR3 is CASSLGTVTNYGYTF. The CDR3 DNA reads as TGTGCCAGCAGCTTAGGAACAGTTACTAACTATGGCTACACCTTC. The chain uses TRBV7-9 and TRBJ1-2; D is ambiguous. Per germline, CDR1 SEHNR and CDR2 FQNEAQ (reference sequence). The CDR3 is 15 residues long. V lost 1 base and J 0 bases, leaving 9 bases between the germline ends.

This chain connects TRBV3-1 (or the pseudogene TRBV3-2) to TRBJ1-1; TRBD1 might be the D (5 bases). This CDR3 has 14 residues. The V and J ends lost 3 bases and 4 bases respectively, with 12 bases between them. Germline V gene lookup returns CDR1 LGHDT and CDR2 YNNKEL (reference sequence). Here the CDR3 DNA reads TGTGCCAGCAGCCACCTCTGGGGGGGCACTGAAGCTTTCTTT. As protein: CASSHLWGGTEAFF.

The rearrangement uses TRBV28 and TRBJ2-2; tentative D call: TRBD1 (6 bases). The length of the CDR3 is 16 residues. Germline V gene data show CDR1 as MDHEN and CDR2 as SYDVKM. Trimming pared 7 bases from V and 5 bases from J, leaving 20 bases between. In nucleotides, the CDR3 is TGTGCCAGCACTCTATTCCGGGACATGACTACCGGGGAGCTGTTTTTT. Translated: CASTLFRDMTTGELFF.

The V and J genes are TRBV4-3 and TRBJ1-5; D not resolved. This CDR3 has 18 residues. Between the trimmed V and J ends, which lost 0 bases and 0 bases, there was a span of 15 bases. Germline CDR1 and CDR2: LGHNA and YSLEER. The CDR3 sequence: CASSQDAASPYSNQPQHF. The CDR3 coding sequence is TGCGCCAGCAGCCAAGATGCGGCCAGTCCCTATAGCAATCAGCCCCAGCATTTT.

V and J are TRBV5-6 and TRBJ1-2; the D is unclear. Trimming took off 0 bases at V and 8 bases at J, with 11 bases between the two ends. The CDR3 extends over 13 amino acids. CDR1 is SGHDT, CDR2 YYEEEE, per germline. CDR3 amino acids: CASSLVGGGGYTF. The CDR3 bases are TGTGCCAGCAGCTTGGTCGGAGGTGGAGGCTACACCTTC.

The chain couples TRBV5-6 to TRBJ2-1; D may be TRBD2 (6 bases). Germline V gives CDR1 SGHDT, CDR2 YYEEEE. The V end lost 0 bases, the J end lost 0 bases, and 10 bases lay between the germline ends. The CDR3 has 16 amino acids. The CDR3 sequence is CASSLEGLTSYNEQFF. As DNA, the CDR3 is TGTGCCAGCAGCTTGGAGGGACTGACCTCCTACAATGAGCAGTTCTTC.

This clone turned up a few times. The chain has TRBV12-5 and TRBJ2-2, with TRBD1 as a possible D gene (5 bases). CDR3 size: 12 residues. V gave up 6 bases and J gave up 11 bases, with 13 bases separating them. Germline assignment: CDR1 LGHNT and CDR2 FRNRAP. As DNA, the CDR3 is TGTGCTAGTGGCCCAGACAGATTTGAGCTGTTTTTT. Amino acid sequence: CASGPDRFELFF.

This rearrangement joins TRBV9 to TRBJ1-3; D ambiguous. CDR3 length: 14 amino acids. Germline CDR1 SGDLS, CDR2 YYNGEE. V lost 4 bases and J lost 4, with 12 bases in between. Written as DNA, the CDR3 is TGTGCCAGCAGCTATACTCTTGCCGGAAACACCATATATTTT. Translating gives CASSYTLAGNTIYF.

The chain couples TRBV19 to TRBJ2-5; TRBD1 agrees at 9 bases. CDR1 LNHDA and CDR2 SQIVND come from the germline V gene (reference sequence). Trimming at V came to 0 bases and at J to 3 bases, leaving 11 bases not matched to a gene. CDR3 size: 18 residues. The CDR3, as DNA: TGTGCCAGTAGTATAGAGGACAGGGGCCTGGGTGGTAAAGAGACCCAGTACTTC. Its translation: CASSIEDRGLGGKETQYF.

The chain carries TRBV19 and TRBJ1-1; TRBD1 might be the D (5 bases). Germline CDR1 and CDR2: LNHDA and SQIVND (reference sequence). The CDR3 extends over 16 amino acids. V lost 5 bases and J 0 bases, leaving 16 bases between the germline ends. The CDR3 protein is CASSLLGQEMNTEAFF. CDR3 in DNA: TGTGCCAGTAGTCTCCTGGGGCAAGAGATGAACACTGAAGCTTTCTTT.

This clone was seen once. The CDR3 reads CASNIGRDRDGYTF. CDR3 DNA: TGTGCCAGTAACATAGGCCGGGACAGAGATGGCTACACCTTC. V and J are TRBV19 and TRBJ1-2; 7 bases are a match to TRBD1. V trimming: 7 bases; J trimming: 6 bases; junction bases outside the gene matches: 11. Germline V gene lookup returns CDR1 LNHDA and CDR2 SQIVND (reference sequence). The CDR3 totals 14 residues.

In its sample, this clone was seen once. The chain couples TRBV2 to TRBJ2-5, with 7 bases fitting TRBD1. The V segment lost 5 bases and the J segment 8 bases; nucleotides outside the gene matches: 14. CDR1 SNHLY and CDR2 FYNNEI come from the germline V gene. The CDR3 sequence is 15 residues long. The CDR3 is CASSPSRDRASTQYF. DNA of the CDR3: TGTGCCAGCAGTCCTAGCCGGGACAGAGCTTCAACCCAGTACTTC.

The chain links TRBV6-6 to TRBJ1-5, with 8 bases matching TRBD1. The V and J ends lost 2 bases and 4 bases, in that order; junction bases with no gene match: 4. Germline V gene lookup returns CDR1 MNHNY and CDR2 SVGAGI (reference sequence). The CDR3 spans 15 residues. This CDR3 reads CASSYGQGANQPQHF. The CDR3 bases are TGTGCCAGCAGTTACGGGCAGGGGGCTAATCAGCCCCAGCATTTT.

The V gene is TRBV27, the J gene TRBJ2-7; TRBD1 is a possible D gene (5 bases). CDR3 size: 15 residues. Germline loops: CDR1 MNHEY, CDR2 SMNVEV (reference sequence). Deletions cut 0 bases from V and 2 bases from J, with 11 bases between. This chain's CDR3 is CASSLSQGTPYEQYV. In nucleotides, the CDR3 is TGTGCCAGCAGTTTATCTCAGGGTACACCCTACGAGCAGTACGTC.

The J gene is TRBJ1-4, the V gene TRBV7-2; the D is unclear. The CDR3 contains 13 residues. Germline V lookup: CDR1 SGHTA, CDR2 FQGNSA. V dropped 2 bases and J dropped 6 bases, with 7 bases sitting between them. The DNA of the CDR3 is TGTGCCAGCAGCTTAAATTCCGATGAAAAACTGTTTTTT. Its protein product is CASSLNSDEKLFF.

V gene TRBV27 combines with J gene TRBJ1-6, with 7 bases identical to TRBD1. The CDR3 extends over 18 amino acids. J lost 0 bases, V lost 1 base, and 6 bases had no gene match. The germline V gene encodes CDR1 MNHEY and CDR2 SMNVEV (reference sequence). The CDR3 region is CASSLYGGQSSYNSPLHF. CDR3 in DNA: TGTGCCAGCAGTTTATATGGGGGACAGAGCTCCTATAATTCACCCCTCCACTTT.

The chain uses TRBV9 and TRBJ1-6; TRBD1 matches at 10 bases. The V gene end was trimmed by 3 bases and the J gene end by 10 bases; junction bases not matched to a gene: 7. CDR1 SGDLS and CDR2 YYNGEE come from the germline V gene. The CDR3 loop spans 15 amino acids. Here the CDR3 reads CASSASGTGVSPLHF. CDR3 nucleotides: TGTGCCAGCAGCGCATCCGGGACAGGGGTGTCACCCCTCCACTTT.

The V call is TRBV12-3 or TRBV12-4, the J call TRBJ1-1, with D possibly being TRBD1 (6 bases). V lost 5 bases and J 8 bases, leaving 15 bases between the germline ends. The CDR3 loop spans 13 amino acids. As DNA, the CDR3 is TGTGCCAGCAGTGTCATACAGGGTTGGGAAGCTTTCTTT. This sequence encodes CASSVIQGWEAFF.